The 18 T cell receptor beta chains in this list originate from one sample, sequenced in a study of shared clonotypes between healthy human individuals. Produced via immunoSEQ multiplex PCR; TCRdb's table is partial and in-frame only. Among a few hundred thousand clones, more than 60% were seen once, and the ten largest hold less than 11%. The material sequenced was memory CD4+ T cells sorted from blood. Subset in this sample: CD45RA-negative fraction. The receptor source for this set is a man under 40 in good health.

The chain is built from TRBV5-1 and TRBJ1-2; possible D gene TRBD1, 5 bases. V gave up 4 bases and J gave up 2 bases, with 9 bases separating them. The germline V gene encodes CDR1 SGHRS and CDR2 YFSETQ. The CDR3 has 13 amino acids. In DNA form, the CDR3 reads TGCGCCAGCAGCCCCGACAGCAACTATGGCTACACCTTC. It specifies CASSPDSNYGYTF. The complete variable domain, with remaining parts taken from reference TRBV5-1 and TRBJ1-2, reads KAGVTQTPRYLIKTRGQQVTLSCSPISGHRSVSWYQQTPGQGLQFLFEYFSETQRNKGNFPGRFSGRQFSNSRSEMNVSTLELGDSALYLCASSPDSNYGYTFGSGTRLTVV.

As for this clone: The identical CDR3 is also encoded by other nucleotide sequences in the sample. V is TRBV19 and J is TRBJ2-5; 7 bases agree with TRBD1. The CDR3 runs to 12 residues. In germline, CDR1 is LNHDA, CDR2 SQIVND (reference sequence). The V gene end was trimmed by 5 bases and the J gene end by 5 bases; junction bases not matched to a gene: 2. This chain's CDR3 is CASSEQGETQYF. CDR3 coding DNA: TGTGCCAGTAGTGAACAGGGGGAGACCCAGTACTTC.

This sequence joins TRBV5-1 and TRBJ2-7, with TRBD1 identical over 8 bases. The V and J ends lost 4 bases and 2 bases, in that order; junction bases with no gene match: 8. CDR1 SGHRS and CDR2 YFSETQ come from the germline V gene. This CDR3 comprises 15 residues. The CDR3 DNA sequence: TGCGCCAGCAGCCCGACACCGACAGGGGCCTACGAGCAGTACTTC. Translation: CASSPTPTGAYEQYF.

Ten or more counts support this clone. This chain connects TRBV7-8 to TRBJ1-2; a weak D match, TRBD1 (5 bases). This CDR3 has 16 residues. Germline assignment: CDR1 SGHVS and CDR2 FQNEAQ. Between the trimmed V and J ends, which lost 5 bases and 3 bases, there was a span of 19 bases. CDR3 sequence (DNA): TGTGCCAGCAGCCAAGTGAGAGGACAAGGGGACTATGGCTACACCTTC. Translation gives CASSQVRGQGDYGYTF.

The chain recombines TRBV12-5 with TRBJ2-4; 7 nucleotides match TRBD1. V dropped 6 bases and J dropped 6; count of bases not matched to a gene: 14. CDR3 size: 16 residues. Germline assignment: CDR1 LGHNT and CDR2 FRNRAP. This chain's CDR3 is CASGRRTGSGGNIQYF. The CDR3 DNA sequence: TGTGCTAGTGGCCGTCGGACAGGCTCAGGGGGAAACATTCAGTACTTC.

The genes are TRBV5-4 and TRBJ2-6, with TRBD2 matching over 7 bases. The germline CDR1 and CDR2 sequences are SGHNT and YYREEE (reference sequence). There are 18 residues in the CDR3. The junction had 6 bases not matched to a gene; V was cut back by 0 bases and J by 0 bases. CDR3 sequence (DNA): TGTGCCAGCAGCTTGGGTCTAGCGGTCCGCTCTGGGGCCAACGTCCTGACTTTC. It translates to CASSLGLAVRSGANVLTF.

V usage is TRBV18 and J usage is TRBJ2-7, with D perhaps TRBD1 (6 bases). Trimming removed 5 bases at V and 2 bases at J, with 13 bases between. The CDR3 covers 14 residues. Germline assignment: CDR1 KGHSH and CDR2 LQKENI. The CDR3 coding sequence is TGTGCCAGCTCAGCCGGACAGTCAGCCTACGAGCAGTACTTC. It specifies CASSAGQSAYEQYF.

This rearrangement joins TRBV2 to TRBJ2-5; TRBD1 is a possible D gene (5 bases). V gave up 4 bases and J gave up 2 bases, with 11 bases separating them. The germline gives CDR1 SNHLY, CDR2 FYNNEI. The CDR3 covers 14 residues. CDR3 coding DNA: TGTGCCAGCAGTGGGATTACAGGACAAGAGACCCAGTACTTC. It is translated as CASSGITGQETQYF.

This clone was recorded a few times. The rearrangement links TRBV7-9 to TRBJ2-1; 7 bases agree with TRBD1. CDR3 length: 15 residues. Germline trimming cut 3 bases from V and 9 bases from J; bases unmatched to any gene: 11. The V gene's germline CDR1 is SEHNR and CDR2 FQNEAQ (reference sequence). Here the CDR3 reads CASSFEGRTGGEQFF. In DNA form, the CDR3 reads TGTGCCAGCAGCTTTGAGGGTAGGACAGGAGGTGAGCAGTTCTTC.

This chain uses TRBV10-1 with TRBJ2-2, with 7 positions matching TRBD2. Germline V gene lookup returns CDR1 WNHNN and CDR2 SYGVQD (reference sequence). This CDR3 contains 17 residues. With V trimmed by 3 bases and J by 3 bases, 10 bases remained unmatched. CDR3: CASSDPAGGTHTGELFF. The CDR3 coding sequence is TGCGCCAGCAGTGACCCCGCCGGGGGGACCCACACCGGGGAGCTGTTTTTT.

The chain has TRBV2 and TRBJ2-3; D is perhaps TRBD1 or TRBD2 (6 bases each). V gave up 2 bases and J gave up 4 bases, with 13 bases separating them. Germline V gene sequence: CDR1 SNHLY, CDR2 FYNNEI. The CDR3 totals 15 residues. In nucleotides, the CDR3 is TGTGCCAGCAGTGAACGCACCCGGGGGCCAGATACGCAGTATTTT. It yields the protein CASSERTRGPDTQYF.

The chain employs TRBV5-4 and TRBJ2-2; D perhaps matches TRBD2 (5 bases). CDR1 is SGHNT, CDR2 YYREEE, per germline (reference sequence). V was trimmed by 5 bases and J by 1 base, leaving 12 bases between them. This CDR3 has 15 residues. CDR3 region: CASSVGVGNTGELFF. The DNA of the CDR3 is TGTGCCAGCAGTGTGGGAGTGGGGAACACCGGGGAGCTGTTTTTT.

DNA for the CDR3: TGTGCCAGCAGTTCACAGGGAACCGGGGAGCTGTTTTTT. Translating it yields CASSSQGTGELFF. The V call is TRBV2, the J call TRBJ2-2, with D possibly matching TRBD1 (6 bases). Trimming took 5 bases from V and 5 from J, leaving 9 bases between them. CDR1 is SNHLY and CDR2 is FYNNEI in the germline V gene. The CDR3 is 13 amino acids.

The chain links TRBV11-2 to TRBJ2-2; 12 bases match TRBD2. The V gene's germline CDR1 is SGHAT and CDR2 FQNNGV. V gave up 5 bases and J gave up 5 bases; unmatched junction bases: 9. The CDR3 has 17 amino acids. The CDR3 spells CASSPRLAGVGTGELFF. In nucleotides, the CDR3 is TGTGCCAGCAGCCCCCGACTAGCGGGAGTGGGTACCGGGGAGCTGTTTTTT.

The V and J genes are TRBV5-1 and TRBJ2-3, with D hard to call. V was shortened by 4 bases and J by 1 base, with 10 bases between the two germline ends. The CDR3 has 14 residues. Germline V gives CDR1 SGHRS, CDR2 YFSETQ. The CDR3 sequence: CASSILSGTDTQYF. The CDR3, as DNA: TGCGCCAGCAGCATACTCAGCGGCACAGATACGCAGTATTTT.

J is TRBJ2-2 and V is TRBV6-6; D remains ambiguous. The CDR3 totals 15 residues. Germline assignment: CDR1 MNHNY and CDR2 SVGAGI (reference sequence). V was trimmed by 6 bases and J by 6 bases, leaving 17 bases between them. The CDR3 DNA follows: TGTGCCAGCAGGACCATTACTGCTGGGGCCGGGGAGCTGTTTTTT. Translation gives CASRTITAGAGELFF.

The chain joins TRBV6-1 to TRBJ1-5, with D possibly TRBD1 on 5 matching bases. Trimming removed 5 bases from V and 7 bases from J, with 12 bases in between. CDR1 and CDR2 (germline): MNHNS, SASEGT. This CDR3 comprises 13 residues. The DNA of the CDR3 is TGTGCCAGCAGTACTCAGGGAGACCAGCCCCAGCATTTT. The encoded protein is CASSTQGDQPQHF.

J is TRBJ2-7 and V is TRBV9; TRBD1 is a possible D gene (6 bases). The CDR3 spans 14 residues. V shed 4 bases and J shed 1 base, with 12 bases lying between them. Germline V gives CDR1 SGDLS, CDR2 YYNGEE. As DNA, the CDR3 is TGTGCCAGCAGCCGAGACAGGCTGTCCTACGAGCAGTACTTC. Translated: CASSRDRLSYEQYF.